The 21 T cell receptor beta chains below were found in one sample sequenced in a study of Tregs in tolerant kidney transplant recipients. Sequencing was performed with immunoSEQ multiplex PCR; in TCRdb, only in-frame clones are kept and a portion is missing. The sample carries under 20,000 clones, roughly four fifths recorded once. What was sequenced was Tregs from blood. The receptors originated from a human donor in good health.

V usage is TRBV7-2 and J usage is TRBJ2-7, with 9 positions matching TRBD2. The V segment lost 2 bases and the J segment 3 bases; nucleotides outside the gene matches: 11. Germline CDR1 and CDR2: SGHTA and FQGNSA. There are 17 residues in the CDR3. CDR3 sequence: CASSLSSGTSYRYEQYF. The CDR3 DNA reads TGTGCCAGCAGCTTAAGCTCCGGGACTAGCTATCGCTACGAGCAGTACTTC.

The rearrangement links TRBV2 to TRBJ2-3; TRBD2 matches 14 bases. The CDR3 spans 16 residues. The J segment lost 4 bases and the V segment lost 1 base, leaving 1 base of the junction unmatched. Germline-derived CDR1 and CDR2 are SNHLY and FYNNEI. CDR3 in DNA: TGTGCCAGCAGTGAAGGGGGACTAGCGGGAGCAGATACGCAGTATTTT. It encodes CASSEGGLAGADTQYF.

This chain uses TRBV6-1 with TRBJ2-7; 8 nucleotides match TRBD2. Germline V gives CDR1 MNHNS, CDR2 SASEGT. The CDR3 consists of 13 residues. The ends lost 4 bases at V and 1 base at J; junction bases unmatched: 0. The CDR3 protein is CASSVAGSYEQYF. The DNA of the CDR3 is TGTGCCAGCAGTGTAGCGGGATCCTACGAGCAGTACTTC.

This clone came up a few times. The V call is TRBV7-9, the J call TRBJ1-1, with D unclear. CDR3 size: 13 residues. V was clipped by 3 bases and J by 3 bases, with 8 bases between them. The germline gives CDR1 SEHNR, CDR2 FQNEAQ (reference sequence). CDR3 protein: CASSLSGDTEAFF. In DNA form, the CDR3 reads TGTGCCAGCAGCTTGTCTGGGGACACTGAAGCTTTCTTT.

The chain links TRBV7-6 to TRBJ2-3; 8 nucleotides match TRBD2. The junction had 2 bases not matched to a gene; V was cut back by 1 base and J by 2 bases. The CDR3 has 15 residues. Germline V gives CDR1 SGHVS, CDR2 FNYEAQ. The CDR3 region has the DNA TGTGCCAGCAGCTTAGTCGGGGGGGACACAGATACGCAGTATTTT. Its translation: CASSLVGGDTDTQYF.

The rearrangement joins TRBV7-9 to TRBJ2-1; 12 nucleotides agree with TRBD2. The J segment lost 8 bases and the V segment lost 1 base, leaving 3 bases of the junction unmatched. This CDR3 has 15 residues. The V gene's germline CDR1 is SEHNR and CDR2 FQNEAQ (reference sequence). CDR3 region: CASSLGLAGADEQFF. The CDR3 coding sequence is TGTGCCAGCAGCTTAGGACTAGCGGGAGCCGATGAGCAGTTCTTC.

The rearrangement uses TRBV5-8 and TRBJ2-1; D not certain. The CDR3 is made up of 14 amino acids. Germline V gives CDR1 SGHTS, CDR2 YDEGEE. Trimming left V 0 bases short and J 9 bases short, with 13 bases between. CDR3 sequence: CASSLGPRISEQFF. Here the CDR3 DNA reads TGTGCCAGCAGCTTGGGACCTCGCATCAGTGAGCAGTTCTTC.

The chain links TRBV7-3 to TRBJ2-2, with D possibly called TRBD1 or TRBD2 (5 bases each). V gave up 4 bases and J gave up 4 bases, with 13 bases separating them. Germline assignment: CDR1 SGHTA and CDR2 FQGTGA. The CDR3 has 15 residues. The CDR3 protein is CASSSRGRGTGELFF. The CDR3 nucleotides read TGTGCCAGCAGCTCCCGGGGACGGGGCACCGGGGAGCTGTTTTTT.

The genes are TRBV5-8 and TRBJ1-2, with D hard to call. Germline values: CDR1 SGHTS, CDR2 YDEGEE. The CDR3 sequence is 14 residues long. V lost 3 bases and J 0 bases, leaving 9 bases between the germline ends. The CDR3 coding sequence is TGTGCCAGCAGCTCCTCCTTTCCTAACTATGGCTACACCTTC. The encoded protein is CASSSSFPNYGYTF. Full variable domain (missing parts from reference TRBV5-8 and TRBJ1-2): EAGVTQSPTHLIKTRGQQATLRCSPISGHTSVYWYQQALGLGLQFLLWYDEGEERNRGNFPPRFSGRQFPNYSSELNVNALELEDSALYLCASSSSFPNYGYTFGSGTRLTVV.

This sequence joins TRBV5-1 and TRBJ2-2; tentative D call: TRBD1 (5 bases). The V end lost 4 bases, the J end lost 6 bases, and 16 bases lay between the germline ends. Germline CDR1 SGHRS, CDR2 YFSETQ. The CDR3 is 15 residues long. CDR3 DNA: TGCGCCAGCAGCCCCCCGCCGGAAGGGGCCGGGGAGCTGTTTTTT. Protein product: CASSPPPEGAGELFF.

This rearrangement joins TRBV7-9 to TRBJ2-1, with 9 bases aligning to TRBD2. V was clipped by 1 base and J by 5 bases; unmatched bases: 6. This CDR3 spans 16 amino acids. Germline-derived CDR1 and CDR2 are SEHNR and FQNEAQ (reference sequence). The CDR3 reads CASSLDPSGIHNEQFF. The CDR3 DNA reads TGTGCCAGCAGCTTAGATCCTAGCGGGATTCACAATGAGCAGTTCTTC.

V is TRBV28 and J is TRBJ1-5; D call uncertain. The CDR3 is 16 amino acids. Germline-derived CDR1 and CDR2 are MDHEN and SYDVKM. Trimming shortened V by 2 bases and J by 0 bases, and 11 bases separated the two germline ends. In DNA form, the CDR3 reads TGTGCCAGCAGTTTAATTCCCGGCACTAGCAATCAGCCCCAGCATTTT. This sequence encodes CASSLIPGTSNQPQHF.

The V gene is TRBV7-6, the J gene TRBJ2-7, with 7 positions matching TRBD1. The length of the CDR3 is 12 residues. From germline, CDR1 is SGHVS and CDR2 FNYEAQ. After removal of 4 bases from V and 5 bases from J, the junction contained 2 bases not matched to a gene. The CDR3 reads CASSSQGHEQYF. CDR3 sequence (DNA): TGTGCCAGCAGCTCACAGGGGCACGAGCAGTACTTC.

The sample holds a few counts of this clone. CDR3 residues: CAISPFSGAREAFF. For the CDR3, the DNA is TGTGCCATCAGCCCCTTTTCGGGGGCGAGGGAAGCTTTCTTT. V is TRBV10-3 and J is TRBJ1-1, with TRBD1 as a possible D gene (6 bases). With 6 bases removed from V and 8 bases from J, the gap between germline ends came to 19 bases. The CDR3 has 14 residues. The V gene's germline CDR1 is ENHRY and CDR2 SYGVKD.

The chain links TRBV7-8 to TRBJ1-3; no clear D. The V gene's germline CDR1 is SGHVS and CDR2 FQNEAQ. The CDR3 has 14 amino acids. The ends were cut back, 5 bases at V and 0 bases at J, with 8 bases in the middle. Here the CDR3 DNA reads TGTGCCAGCAGCCCTCCAGTCTCTGGAAACACCATATATTTT. It codes for CASSPPVSGNTIYF.

The chain uses TRBV5-1 and TRBJ1-3; 7 bases match TRBD1. The CDR3 loop spans 17 amino acids. Germline CDR1 and CDR2: SGHRS and YFSETQ. J was trimmed by 0 bases and V by 4 bases; bases with no gene match: 10. In DNA form, the CDR3 reads TGCGCCAGCAGCGCAGGGGGTCCGCAGAGCTCTGGAAACACCATATATTTT. Protein product: CASSAGGPQSSGNTIYF.

CDR3 in DNA: TGCGCCAGCAGCATAGAACCGAGCGGGAGGCTTAATGAGCAGTTCTTC. The encoded protein is CASSIEPSGRLNEQFF. The rearrangement joins TRBV5-1 to TRBJ2-1; TRBD2 matches at 9 bases. The CDR3 runs 16 residues. The V segment lost 4 bases and the J segment 7 bases; nucleotides outside the gene matches: 12. CDR1 is SGHRS and CDR2 is YFSETQ in the germline V gene.

This rearrangement joins TRBV21-1 to TRBJ2-5; the table's D call, TRBD1, was not checked against the DNA. TRBV21-1 is marked as a pseudogene. The CDR3 covers 14 residues. The CDR3 bases are TGTGCCAATACCCGGGACAGGGCGCCAGAGACCCAGTACTTC. Amino acid sequence: CANTRDRAPETQYF.

This chain links TRBV9 with TRBJ2-1, with 14 positions matching TRBD2. The V segment lost 6 bases and the J segment 9 bases; nucleotides outside the gene matches: 11. Germline values: CDR1 SGDLS, CDR2 YYNGEE. CDR3 length equals 16 residues. Written as DNA, the CDR3 is TGTGCCAGCACCTCGACTCGACTAGCGGGAGGGGGTGAGCAGTTCTTC. Protein product: CASTSTRLAGGGEQFF.

The rearrangement uses TRBV7-8 and TRBJ2-3; 7 bases line up with TRBD2. The CDR3 is 16 residues long. The J segment lost 2 bases and the V segment lost 2 bases, leaving 7 bases of the junction unmatched. Germline V gene data show CDR1 as SGHVS and CDR2 as FQNEAQ. CDR3: CASSLLWGGVTDTQYF. The CDR3 DNA sequence: TGTGCCAGCAGCTTATTATGGGGGGGAGTCACAGATACGCAGTATTTT.

The count of this clone is one. V and J are TRBV4-3 and TRBJ1-1, with D tentatively TRBD1 (6 bases). The length of the CDR3 is 15 residues. The germline V and J ends were trimmed by 0 bases and 0 bases, with 8 bases remaining between them. Germline-derived CDR1 and CDR2 are LGHNA and YSLEER. The CDR3 bases are TGCGCCAGCAGCCAAGAGGGGACACTGAACACTGAAGCTTTCTTT. Translation: CASSQEGTLNTEAFF.